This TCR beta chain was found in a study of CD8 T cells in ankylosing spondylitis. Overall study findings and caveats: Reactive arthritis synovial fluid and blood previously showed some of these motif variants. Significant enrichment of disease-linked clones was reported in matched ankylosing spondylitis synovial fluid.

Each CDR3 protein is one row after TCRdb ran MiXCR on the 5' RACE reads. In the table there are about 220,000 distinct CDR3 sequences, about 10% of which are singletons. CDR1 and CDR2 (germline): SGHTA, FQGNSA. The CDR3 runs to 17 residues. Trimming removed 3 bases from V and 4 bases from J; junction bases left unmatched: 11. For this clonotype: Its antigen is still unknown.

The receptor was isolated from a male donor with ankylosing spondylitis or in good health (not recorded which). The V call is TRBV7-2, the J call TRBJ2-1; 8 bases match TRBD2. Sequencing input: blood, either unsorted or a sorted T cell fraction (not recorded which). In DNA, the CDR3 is TGTGCCAGCAGCTTTGGGTTCTGGCGGGGGGCTTACAATGAGCAGTTCTTC. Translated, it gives CASSFGFWRGAYNEQFF.